Listed here is a single T cell receptor beta chain. This clone came up once. This receptor's antigen is unknown. Per-base qualities were not stored, and no clone one base away is much larger. The donors were healthy, HIV-negative adults who had no recently reported acute infections or vaccinations. Every donor was a Caucasian adult residing in Nashville, Tennessee, USA. CD4+ T cells were enriched by magnetic negative selection, after which naive cells were positively selected on CD45RA and the negative fraction was taken as the memory subset. After blood collection by leukapheresis, PBMCs were isolated using Ficoll-Histopaque density gradient centrifugation and then cryopreserved in the vapor phase of liquid nitrogen. Purity and quantity of every magnetically sorted T cell population were checked by analytical flow cytometry. From each sorted fraction, genomic DNA was isolated and quantified by UV absorbance on a Nanodrop 2000c.

This sample is part of a study of shared clonotypes between healthy human individuals (dated by TCRdb to the early 2020s). As for the study more broadly: Three men and a couple of women, aged 18 to 49 years, made up the cohort. To increase sequencing depth and limit assay-specific biases, different laboratories used diverse techniques to prepare libraries and sequence TCR repertoires. Per donor, leukapheresis produced somewhere between about 0.94 and 10 billion PBMCs. For each donor, CD4 naive and CD4 memory were each given three plates, CD8 naive was given two plates, and CD8 memory was given one plate. To estimate repertoire size and how much clonotype sharing occurs between individuals, the study deeply sequenced the blood TCR repertoires of roughly 5 healthy adults. What the work shows at the level of the full study, not this receptor alone: When several donors were compared, the shared fraction of clonotypes was about 5% for naive CD4, approximately 3.5% for naive CD8, about 2.5% for memory CD4, and around 0.4% for memory CD8. Pairwise subsampling led to the expectation that sequencing depth would affect the degree of clonotype sharing among donors. Only blood was sampled, and tissue TCR repertoires likely differ from those in blood. Because the study included a small number of donors, the genetic and exposure-history diversity represented was limited. Compared with non-shared clonotypes, the clonotypes found in all four sorted-subset donors had higher generation probabilities. Naive subsets generally had larger estimated clonotype richness than memory subsets did. Rarefaction of sorted-subset datasets indicated incomplete sequencing despite the large sequencing depth.

The CDR3, cysteine through phenylalanine, is 12 amino acids long. The CDR3 DNA has 36 bases and is translated from base 1. V gives up 5 bases and J gives up 2 bases, and the segment between their germline ends measures 7 bases. The germline V gene encodes CDR1 MDHEN and CDR2 SYDVKM. TCR CDR3 regions were amplified from genomic DNA by multiplex PCR using the deep immunoSEQ assay. For each cell subset, the extracted genomic DNA was distributed evenly across all wells of several immunoSEQ 96-well plates, and each plate served as one replicate. Each replicate PCR for sorted subsets received approximately 200 ng genomic DNA, equal to about 30,000 T cell genomes. Purified libraries were measured with a Qubit 3.0 fluorometer, size-checked on a Bioanalyzer 2100, and measured again with the KAPA Library Quantification kit. Every immunoSEQ 96-well plate was sequenced on a dedicated single-read 150-cycle Illumina NextSeq 550 flow cell. In the source study's methods: Because the immunoSEQ output included only junctional sequences and no quality scores, the filtering could not be the same as the filtering used for full-length reads. Sequences were annotated with PyIR, a Python wrapper for IgBLAST v1.9, and V/J genes and CDR3 were assigned using IMGT germline references. Reads with weak V/J assignments (E-value above 1e-6), missing CDR3, stop codons, out-of-frame junctions, or ambiguous translated residues were removed. V3J clonotypes were defined as sequences sharing the same inferred V gene, J gene, and CDR3 amino acid sequence. To compute the percentage overlap between repertoires, the number of shared unique clonotypes was divided by the size of the smaller repertoire. Repertoire richness was assessed with RTK rarefaction, the Chao1 estimator, and Recon v2.1 estimates of unobserved clonotypes. Generation probabilities for all TCRbeta clonotypes obtained by the gDNA method from several donors were computed using OLGA. Drawn from immuneACCESS, this table holds only the in-frame rearrangements with V and J called that TCRdb kept. Clones are partly lost; checked studies trace under half to an unresolved V gene and leave the rest unexplained. Clone size and the V and J calls come from that table; the DNA yielded D and trimming. The sample profile shows about 980,000 clones; 60% to 85% of them were found once. In total, the top ten clones hold about 1.5% of the sample.

Source material: memory CD4+ T cells sorted from blood. The cell subset or site label of this sample denotes: CD45RA-negative fraction. The TCR sequence derives from a man aged 18 to 29 in good health. Rearrangement joined TRBV28 to TRBJ2-7; the D gene identity is not certain. The CDR3 protein sequence reads: CASSSRTYEQYF. The sequenced DNA is TGTGCCAGCAGTAGCAGAACCTACGAGCAGTACTTC.